This TCR beta chain was sequenced in a study of cytomegalovirus exposure and HLA in healthy donors. The V gene lost 9 bases and the J gene lost 3 bases, with 15 bases spanning the gap. Germline V gives CDR1 ENHRY, CDR2 SYGVKD. The CDR3 loop spans 14 amino acids. The study, taken as a whole, reports: Earlier analysis found most TCR beta V segments productive about 90% or about 30% of the time.

13 Jbeta primers and 60 Vbeta primers were used for the PCR. The assay was immunoSEQ multiplex PCR, and TCRdb's table has in-frame clones only and misses some. Among about 170,000 clones listed, 70% to 80% were seen once. This clone has just one count. Its antigen remains unidentified. V is TRBV10-3 and J is TRBJ2-1; tentative D call: TRBD2 (7 bases). Input material: PBMCs. This TCR came from a woman in her thirties in good health and CMV-seropositive. The CDR3 sequence is CAMGGRGDYNEQFF. DNA of the CDR3: TGTGCCATGGGGGGGAGGGGGGACTACAATGAGCAGTTCTTC.